Each of the 4 T cell receptor beta chains below was sequenced from the same sample in a study of blood T cells in healthy people across ages. A sample-barcoded 5' primer and a J-beta primer mix were used in a second PCR of roughly 6 to 12 cycles. TCRdb reprocessed the 5' RACE reads with MiXCR, giving one entry per CDR3 protein. The table has about 1.6 million distinct CDR3 sequences, about 35% seen once; the top ten hold roughly 12%. Material: blood. The receptors originated from a woman aged 30 to 39 in good health.

J is TRBJ2-3 and V is TRBV5-1, with 7 bases fitting TRBD1. V lost 0 bases and J lost 2; bases outside the gene matches: 6. The CDR3 loop spans 16 amino acids. The germline V gene encodes CDR1 SGHRS and CDR2 YFSETQ. The CDR3 DNA follows: TGCGCCAGCAGCTTGGCCAGGGGGTTCTACACAGATACGCAGTATTTT. This sequence encodes CASSLARGFYTDTQYF.

This rearrangement joins TRBV30 to TRBJ2-5; TRBD2 is a possible D gene (5 bases). TRBJ2-7 explains the end of the DNA better; the J call may be wrong. CDR3 length: 15 amino acids. From germline, CDR1 is GTSNPN and CDR2 SVGIG (reference sequence). CDR3 amino acids: CAWERAYRGYYEQYF. CDR3 sequence (DNA): TGTGCCTGGGAGAGGGCATACAGAGGATACTACGAGCAGTACTTC.

The J gene is TRBJ1-2, the V gene TRBV28, with a possible D match to TRBD1 (5 bases). Germline V CDR1 and CDR2: MDHEN, SYDVKM. CDR3 size: 14 residues. Deletions cut 3 bases from V and 4 bases from J, with 12 bases between. The CDR3 reads CASSLDQGFYGYTF. The CDR3 nucleotides read TGTGCCAGCAGTTTGGATCAGGGTTTCTATGGCTACACCTTC.

The chain carries TRBV28 and TRBJ2-4; no reliable D call. The CDR3 spans 10 residues. Per germline, CDR1 MDHEN and CDR2 SYDVKM. V was pared by 7 bases and J by 7 bases, with 5 bases between. The CDR3 loop is CASNGNIQYF. The CDR3 DNA sequence: TGTGCCAGCAACGGCAACATTCAGTACTTC.